A single sample gave rise to the 24 T cell receptor beta chains below, sequenced in a study of T-cell reconstitution after alpha-beta-depleted transplantation in children. Unique molecular identifiers were incorporated when the TCRbeta library was constructed. One entry per CDR3 protein, called by TCRdb with MiXCR from the PCR reads. Among some 640,000 distinct CDR3 sequences, 15% to 20% were seen once, and the ten largest hold 1.1%. Sequenced material: PBMCs from the stem cell graft donor, taken from the stem cell graft. All receptors come from a human donor who donated a stem cell graft to a child with acute myeloid leukemia.

This chain connects TRBV4-1 to TRBJ1-1; D remains unclear. V shed 1 base and J shed 4 bases, with 13 bases lying between them. Germline values: CDR1 MGHRA, CDR2 YSYEKL. This CDR3 is built from 15 residues. The DNA for the CDR3 is TGCGCCAGCAGCCAAGGGAGGGATTTGAGCACTGAAGCTTTCTTT. Its protein product is CASSQGRDLSTEAFF.

This clonotype was observed a few times. This chain links TRBV27 with TRBJ2-6, with D perhaps being TRBD1 or TRBD2 (6 bases each). The V and J ends lost 4 bases and 0 bases respectively, with 13 bases between them. The germline CDR1 and CDR2 sequences are MNHEY and SMNVEV (reference sequence). The CDR3 sequence is 17 residues long. The CDR3 spells CASSSEGGGSGANVLTF. The CDR3 DNA sequence: TGTGCCAGCAGTTCCGAAGGAGGGGGCTCTGGGGCCAACGTCCTGACTTTC. The full variable domain, rest sourced from reference TRBV27 and TRBJ2-6, is EAQVTQNPRYLITVTGKKLTVTCSQNMNHEYMSWYRQDPGLGLRQIYYSMNVEVTDKGDVPEGYKVSRKEKRNFPLILESPSPNQTSLYFCASSSEGGGSGANVLTFGAGSRLTVL.

The rearrangement links TRBV6-1 to TRBJ2-2; TRBD2 agrees at 7 bases. CDR1 and CDR2 from the germline V gene are MNHNS and SASEGT. This CDR3 is built from 16 residues. With 6 bases clipped from V and 1 base from J, the junction kept 8 bases outside the gene matches. The DNA for the CDR3 is TGTGCCAGCAGATCTGGACTAGTTAGGAACACCGGGGAGCTGTTTTTT. This translates into CASRSGLVRNTGELFF.

This clonotype was detected many times. The J gene is TRBJ1-1, the V gene TRBV29-1; D gene ambiguous. Germline V gene data show CDR1 as SQVTM and CDR2 as ANQGSEA. CDR3 length: 14 amino acids. Deletions cut 7 bases from V and 3 bases from J, with 18 bases between. CDR3 nucleotide sequence: TGCAGCGCTGGCCGGGCGGGTAGCCACACTGAAGCTTTCTTT. Residues: CSAGRAGSHTEAFF.

This clonotype was counted ten times or more. The rearrangement links TRBV29-1 to TRBJ1-1; perhaps TRBD1 as D (6 bases). The germline V and J ends were trimmed by 7 bases and 7 bases, with 13 bases remaining between them. Per the germline V gene, CDR1 is SQVTM and CDR2 is ANQGSEA. This CDR3 has 11 residues. CDR3 region: CSGRGSFEAFF. CDR3 DNA: TGCAGCGGCAGGGGTTCGTTTGAAGCTTTCTTT.

This clonotype was observed many times. The chain links TRBV25-1 to TRBJ2-1, with 9 bases lining up with TRBD1. From germline, CDR1 is MGHDK and CDR2 SYGVNS. The CDR3 is 16 amino acids. The trim removed 3 bases at V and 5 bases at J, leaving 8 bases unmatched. DNA for the CDR3: TGTGCCAGCAGTGATTCCGACAGGGGGGTCCACAATGAGCAGTTCTTC. Amino acid sequence: CASSDSDRGVHNEQFF.

This chain links TRBV12-3 or TRBV12-4 with TRBJ2-7, with TRBD1 matching over 8 bases. V was clipped by 6 bases and J by 6 bases; unmatched bases: 10. The CDR3 consists of 14 residues. CDR3 sequence: CASSLSGQAGEQYF. The CDR3 nucleotides are TGTGCCAGCAGCCTATCGGGACAGGCCGGCGAGCAGTACTTC.

This sequence joins TRBV15 and TRBJ1-5; D might be TRBD1 (6 bases). Germline V gene data show CDR1 as LNHNV and CDR2 as YYDKDF (reference sequence). V gave up 3 bases and J gave up 3 bases, with 15 bases separating them. This CDR3 has 16 amino acids. The CDR3 DNA reads as TGTGCCACCAGCAGGGACAGTTCAGATACCAATCAGCCCCAGCATTTT. Translating it yields CATSRDSSDTNQPQHF. Filled out from reference TRBV15 and TRBJ1-5, the complete variable domain reads DAMVIQNPRYQVTQFGKPVTLSCSQTLNHNVMYWYQQKSSQAPKLLFHYYDKDFNNEADTPDNFQSRRPNTSFCFLDIRSPGLGDTAMYLCATSRDSSDTNQPQHFGDGTRLSIL.

This chain's CDR3 is CASGVSSGAAEAFF. CDR3 DNA sequence: TGTGCCAGCGGGGTTTCTAGCGGGGCCGCTGAAGCTTTCTTT. The chain links TRBV12-3 or TRBV12-4 to TRBJ1-1; D is perhaps TRBD1 (5 bases). Deletions cut 8 bases from V and 6 bases from J, with 19 bases between. This CDR3 is built from 14 residues.

This clonotype was detected ten times or more. The J gene is TRBJ2-1, the V gene TRBV7-2; 11 bases match TRBD2. The CDR3 runs 15 residues. Germline assignment: CDR1 SGHTA and CDR2 FQGNSA. Germline trimming cut 4 bases from V and 9 bases from J; bases unmatched to any gene: 8. This chain's CDR3 is CASSWLAGGEVEQFF. The CDR3 coding sequence is TGTGCCAGCAGCTGGCTAGCGGGGGGCGAAGTTGAGCAGTTCTTC.

The chain combines TRBV5-1 with TRBJ2-5; possibly TRBD2 for D (6 bases). Germline lookup yields CDR1 SGHRS and CDR2 YFSETQ. V lost 0 bases and J 5 bases, leaving 11 bases between the germline ends. This CDR3 comprises 14 residues. The CDR3 bases are TGCGCCAGCAGCTTGGAATGGGGGAGGGAGACCCAGTACTTC. Protein product: CASSLEWGRETQYF. The whole variable domain, filled in from reference TRBV5-1 and TRBJ2-5, reads KAGVTQTPRYLIKTRGQQVTLSCSPISGHRSVSWYQQTPGQGLQFLFEYFSETQRNKGNFPGRFSGRQFSNSRSEMNVSTLELGDSALYLCASSLEWGRETQYFGPGTRLLVL.

With respect to this clonotype: Possible read error: a much larger clone is one base away. This chain joins TRBV9 and TRBJ1-1; a possible D gene is TRBD1 (6 bases). CDR1 is SGDLS and CDR2 is YYNGEE in the germline V gene. This CDR3 has 15 residues. Here the CDR3 reads CASSMRTDMNTESFF. CDR3 nucleotides: TGTGCCAGCAGCATGAGGACAGACATGAACACTGAATCTTTCTTT.

This clonotype appeared many times. The CDR3 is CSVEQTGVEQYF. CDR3 sequence (DNA): TGCAGCGTTGAACAGACAGGGGTCGAGCAGTACTTC. The chain employs TRBV29-1 and TRBJ2-7; 8 positions match TRBD1. The junction had 3 bases not matched to a gene; V was cut back by 2 bases and J by 6 bases. CDR3 length equals 12 residues. Germline V gives CDR1 SQVTM, CDR2 ANQGSEA.

The gene calls are TRBV7-8 and TRBJ1-5; no clear D gene. The length of the CDR3 is 11 residues. Per the germline V gene, CDR1 is SGHVS and CDR2 is FQNEAQ. Trimming pared 6 bases from V and 6 bases from J, leaving 6 bases between. The CDR3 protein is CASRKGQPQHF. The CDR3 region has the DNA TGTGCCAGCAGAAAAGGTCAGCCCCAGCATTTT.

A few counts support this clonotype. This sequence joins TRBV27 and TRBJ2-7; 7 positions match TRBD1. Germline trimming cut 0 bases from V and 6 bases from J; bases unmatched to any gene: 2. The CDR3 length is 13 residues. CDR1 and CDR2 from the germline V gene are MNHEY and SMNVEV (reference sequence). CDR3 region: CASSLSQGPEQYF. The CDR3 DNA follows: TGTGCCAGCAGTTTATCACAGGGGCCCGAGCAGTACTTC.

This clonotype was found many times. The genes are TRBV7-9 and TRBJ2-7; D gene unclear. With 6 bases removed from V and 7 bases from J, the gap between germline ends came to 13 bases. The CDR3 extends over 12 amino acids. Germline CDR1 SEHNR, CDR2 FQNEAQ (reference sequence). CDR3 in amino acids: CASSMGLLEQYV. In nucleotides, the CDR3 is TGTGCCAGCAGTATGGGCCTCCTTGAGCAGTACGTC.

This clonotype showed up many times. The rearrangement links TRBV6-1 to TRBJ2-7; a weak D match, TRBD1 (5 bases). The CDR3 extends over 13 amino acids. Trimming took off 9 bases at V and 0 bases at J, with 12 bases between the two ends. CDR1 and CDR2 (germline): MNHNS, SASEGT. CDR3 DNA sequence: TGTGCCAGTATCGACAGAAGCTCCTACGAGCAGTACTTC. This gives the protein CASIDRSSYEQYF.

This clonotype was counted a few times. The chain recombines TRBV6-1 with TRBJ1-5; maybe TRBD1 (5 bases). This CDR3 comprises 12 residues. V lost 5 bases to trimming and J lost 9 bases, with 11 bases between them. Germline CDR1 MNHNS, CDR2 SASEGT. CDR3: CASSTPGGPQHF. The CDR3 coding sequence is TGTGCCAGCAGTACCCCCGGGGGGCCCCAGCATTTT.

In its sample, this clonotype was seen many times. In DNA, the CDR3 is TGCAGTGCTAGAGATCGTATCGAAATAGTCAATGAGCAGTTCTTC. Translated, it gives CSARDRIEIVNEQFF. V gene TRBV20-1 combines with J gene TRBJ2-1; D is undetermined. CDR3 length equals 15 residues. V dropped 0 bases and J dropped 6 bases, with 15 bases sitting between them. Germline CDR1 is DFQATT and CDR2 is SNEGSKA (reference sequence).

This clonotype was counted ten times or more. The chain joins TRBV20-1 to TRBJ2-3; 8 bases map to TRBD2. Germline trimming cut 3 bases from V and 6 bases from J; bases unmatched to any gene: 2. CDR1 and CDR2 (germline): DFQATT, SNEGSKA (reference sequence). This CDR3 has 12 residues. The CDR3 sequence: CSASGTRDTQYF. In nucleotides, the CDR3 is TGCAGTGCTAGTGGGACTAGGGATACGCAGTATTTT.

This clonotype was observed a few times. This chain connects TRBV20-1 to TRBJ1-2; possibly TRBD1 for D (5 bases). This CDR3 is built from 14 residues. CDR1 and CDR2 from the germline V gene are DFQATT and SNEGSKA (reference sequence). The V end lost 0 bases, the J end lost 7 bases, and 15 bases lay between the germline ends. CDR3 protein: CSARDPAGLGGYTF. As DNA, the CDR3 is TGCAGTGCTAGAGATCCCGCAGGGCTGGGTGGCTACACCTTC.

This clonotype occurred many times. The chain joins TRBV15 to TRBJ1-1; 7 nucleotides match TRBD1. This CDR3 has 13 residues. The ends lost 4 bases at V and 4 bases at J; junction bases unmatched: 3. Germline V lookup: CDR1 LNHNV, CDR2 YYDKDF (reference sequence). This CDR3 is CATSTRQGTEAFF. The CDR3 DNA reads as TGTGCCACCAGCACCCGACAGGGCACTGAAGCTTTCTTT.

This clonotype came up a few times. The chain links TRBV5-1 to TRBJ2-1, with 11 positions matching TRBD2. CDR3 length: 15 amino acids. V dropped 4 bases and J dropped 4; count of bases not matched to a gene: 4. From germline, CDR1 is SGHRS and CDR2 YFSETQ. CDR3 region: CASSGGLAGYNEQFF. CDR3 DNA: TGCGCCAGCAGCGGAGGACTAGCGGGTTACAATGAGCAGTTCTTC.

The V and J genes are TRBV4-3 and TRBJ2-7, with 9 bases that match TRBD2. This CDR3 has 14 amino acids. Per the germline V gene, CDR1 is LGHNA and CDR2 is YSLEER. V lost 4 bases and J lost 7; bases outside the gene matches: 8. Here the CDR3 DNA reads TGCGCCAGCAGCCCTTTTCCGCGGGGGGGAGAGCAGTACTTC. Translation gives CASSPFPRGGEQYF.